This passage covers 24 T cell receptor beta chains from one sample sequenced in a study of T cell responses to AZD1222 COVID-19 vaccine. Profiled with immunoSEQ multiplex PCR; TCRdb holds only in-frame clones, not every one. The sample includes 110,000 or so clones, about 82% of them seen just once. This sample comprised peripheral blood, obtained on day 0 of AZD1222 vaccination. Every receptor here comes from an adult in good health.

This chain links TRBV7-3 with TRBJ1-1; 7 bases agree with TRBD1. This CDR3 comprises 13 residues. Losses at the gene ends were 5 bases for V and 1 base for J; bases not matched to a gene: 1. Germline CDR1 SGHTA, CDR2 FQGTGA. Here the CDR3 DNA reads TGTGCCAGCAGCCGACAGGGGAACACTGAAGCTTTCTTT. Translation gives CASSRQGNTEAFF.

This chain uses TRBV30 with TRBJ1-5; 9 nucleotides agree with TRBD1. CDR1 GTSNPN and CDR2 SVGIG come from the germline V gene (reference sequence). CDR3 length: 14 residues. V dropped 2 bases and J dropped 6; count of bases not matched to a gene: 5. DNA of the CDR3: TGTGCCTGGAGTCCGGGACAGGGAACTCAGCCCCAGCATTTT. Protein product: CAWSPGQGTQPQHF.

The chain couples TRBV28 to TRBJ2-2; no clear D. This CDR3 comprises 13 residues. Trimming removed 7 bases from V and 0 bases from J, with 6 bases in between. CDR1 MDHEN and CDR2 SYDVKM come from the germline V gene. CDR3 residues: CASTRTNTGELFF. DNA for the CDR3: TGTGCCAGCACCAGGACGAACACCGGGGAGCTGTTTTTT.

The rearrangement uses TRBV11-3 and TRBJ1-2, with TRBD1 matching 10 bases. Germline V gene sequence: CDR1 SGHNT, CDR2 YENEEA. The V segment lost 0 bases and the J segment 3 bases; nucleotides outside the gene matches: 19. The CDR3 is made up of 21 amino acids. The CDR3 sequence: CASSLERDRGTPRGLHYGYTF. CDR3 nucleotide sequence: TGTGCCAGCAGCTTAGAGAGGGACAGGGGAACCCCCCGGGGTTTGCACTATGGCTACACCTTC.

The chain is built from TRBV27 and TRBJ1-1; no reliable D call. The CDR3 length is 15 residues. Trimming took off 1 base at V and 0 bases at J, with 9 bases between the two ends. Per germline, CDR1 MNHEY and CDR2 SMNVEV (reference sequence). CDR3 sequence reads: CASSLLYGMNTEAFF. As DNA, the CDR3 is TGTGCCAGCAGTTTATTGTACGGTATGAACACTGAAGCTTTCTTT.

The V call is TRBV25-1, the J call TRBJ2-1; 11 nucleotides align to TRBD2. CDR3 size: 12 residues. CDR1 and CDR2 from the germline V gene are MGHDK and SYGVNS. V was clipped by 4 bases and J by 10 bases; unmatched bases: 0. The CDR3 nucleotides are TGTGCCAGCAGTGGGACTAGCGGGGAGCAGTTCTTC. Its protein is CASSGTSGEQFF.

This CDR3 is CASSLVFGDEQFF. The CDR3 region has the DNA TGTGCCAGCAGCCTGGTATTCGGTGATGAGCAGTTCTTC. The chain combines TRBV3-1 (or the pseudogene TRBV3-2) with TRBJ2-1; D is ambiguous. V was cut by 4 bases and J by 8 bases, with 12 bases left in between. CDR3 length: 13 amino acids. CDR1 and CDR2 (germline): LGHDT, YNNKEL (reference sequence).

V gene TRBV7-6 combines with J gene TRBJ2-1; D could derive from TRBD1 or TRBD2 (5 bases each). In germline, CDR1 is SGHVS, CDR2 FNYEAQ. This CDR3 is built from 19 residues. V was shortened by 2 bases and J by 0 bases, with 20 bases between the two germline ends. This CDR3 reads CASSLQRGLGSSSYNEQFF. In DNA form, the CDR3 reads TGTGCCAGCAGCTTACAACGGGGCCTGGGGAGCAGCTCCTACAATGAGCAGTTCTTC. The variable domain in full, completed from reference TRBV7-6 and TRBJ2-1, reads GAGVSQSPRYKVTKRGQDVALRCDPISGHVSLYWYRQALGQGPEFLTYFNYEAQQDKSGLPNDRFSAERPEGSISTLTIQRTEQRDSAMYRCASSLQRGLGSSSYNEQFFGPGTRLTVL.

J is TRBJ1-6 and V is TRBV6-5, with D possibly TRBD1 on 6 matching bases. Germline CDR1 reads MNHEY; CDR2 reads SVGAGI. The CDR3 totals 16 residues. Trimming left V 4 bases short and J 6 bases short, with 16 bases between. The CDR3 DNA follows: TGTGCCAGCAGTTGGGGGAAGGGGGGCACTAATTCACCCCTCCACTTT. It is translated as CASSWGKGGTNSPLHF.

The chain is built from TRBV28 and TRBJ1-2; 9 positions agree with TRBD1. CDR1 is MDHEN and CDR2 is SYDVKM in the germline V gene. The CDR3 totals 14 residues. V dropped 6 bases and J dropped 4; count of bases not matched to a gene: 6. The CDR3 spells CASRERDRVYGYTF. DNA of the CDR3: TGTGCCAGCAGGGAACGGGACAGGGTCTATGGCTACACCTTC.

V is TRBV3-1 (or the pseudogene TRBV3-2) and J is TRBJ2-3; D remains unclear. CDR3 length equals 16 residues. Trimming shortened V by 0 bases and J by 5 bases, and 15 bases separated the two germline ends. Germline V gene lookup returns CDR1 LGHDT and CDR2 YNNKEL (reference sequence). The CDR3 nucleotides read TGTGCCAGCAGCCAAGACCCCTCCTACTATGGAGATACGCAGTATTTT. Translation gives CASSQDPSYYGDTQYF.

The CDR3 DNA is TGTGCCAGCAGCTTAGTAGGGGGCTGGAATGAGACCCAGTACTTC. Its translation is CASSLVGGWNETQYF. This sequence joins TRBV7-9 and TRBJ2-5, with 7 bases aligning to TRBD1. V trimming: 1 base; J trimming: 5 bases; junction bases outside the gene matches: 7. Per the germline V gene, CDR1 is SEHNR and CDR2 is FQNEAQ (reference sequence). The CDR3 totals 15 residues.

This clone was counted a few times. V and J are TRBV7-9 and TRBJ2-7; D is undetermined. V lost 2 bases and J 11 bases, leaving 10 bases between the germline ends. CDR3 size: 11 residues. Germline CDR1 and CDR2: SEHNR and FQNEAQ (reference sequence). The CDR3 DNA reads as TGTGCCAGCAGCTTACGAGACGGAAAGTACTTC. It is translated as CASSLRDGKYF.

The sample holds one count of this clone. The chain has TRBV5-1 and TRBJ1-2; D is ambiguous. CDR1 SGHRS and CDR2 YFSETQ come from the germline V gene. The CDR3 is made up of 17 amino acids. V was pared by 3 bases and J by 0 bases, with 18 bases between. Written as DNA, the CDR3 is TGCGCCAGCAGCTCAGGACGGCCCGTAGTAGCTAACTATGGCTACACCTTC. It specifies CASSSGRPVVANYGYTF.

This sequence joins TRBV6-2 or TRBV6-3 and TRBJ2-1; 8 bases are a match to TRBD1. There are 15 residues in the CDR3. V trimming: 1 base; J trimming: 2 bases; junction bases outside the gene matches: 1. The germline V gene has CDR1 MNHEY and CDR2 SVGEGT. CDR3 coding DNA: TGTGCCAGCAGTTACTTGACAGGGGCCTACAATGAGCAGTTCTTC. It codes for CASSYLTGAYNEQFF.

J is TRBJ2-5 and V is TRBV7-3, with D tentatively TRBD1 or TRBD2 (5 bases each). With 3 bases removed from V and 5 bases from J, the gap between germline ends came to 16 bases. Germline lookup yields CDR1 SGHTA and CDR2 FQGTGA. This CDR3 region has 15 residues. DNA for the CDR3: TGTGCCAGCAGCTTCCTTGGACGGGGACGGGAGACCCAGTACTTC. Residues: CASSFLGRGRETQYF.

Remarks on this clone: The sample has other DNA sequences that encode this CDR3 too. V gene TRBV11-2 combines with J gene TRBJ2-1; D is perhaps TRBD2 (5 bases). V was trimmed by 7 bases and J by 0 bases, leaving 13 bases between them. The CDR3 has 15 residues. CDR1 and CDR2 from the germline V gene are SGHAT and FQNNGV. The CDR3 nucleotides are TGTGCCAGCACTAGGGCTAGCAGCTCCTACAATGAGCAGTTCTTC. Its translation: CASTRASSSYNEQFF. The full variable domain, rest sourced from reference TRBV11-2 and TRBJ2-1, is EAGVAQSPRYKIIEKRQSVAFWCNPISGHATLYWYQQILGQGPKLLIQFQNNGVVDDSQLPKDRFSAERLKGVDSTLKIQPAKLEDSAVYLCASTRASSSYNEQFFGPGTRLTVL.

The chain couples TRBV3-1 (or the pseudogene TRBV3-2) to TRBJ2-3, with D maybe TRBD1 (6 bases). The germline V gene has CDR1 LGHDT and CDR2 YNNKEL (reference sequence). This CDR3 spans 15 amino acids. V lost 1 base and J 1 base, leaving 9 bases between the germline ends. In DNA form, the CDR3 reads TGTGCCAGCAGCCAAGTCAGGGGAGGCACAGATACGCAGTATTTT. Its translation is CASSQVRGGTDTQYF.

The chain has TRBV19 and TRBJ2-1, with TRBD1 identical over 11 bases. V lost 3 bases, J lost 4 bases, and 2 bases stayed unmatched. The germline V gene encodes CDR1 LNHDA and CDR2 SQIVND (reference sequence). The CDR3 covers 15 residues. CDR3 DNA sequence: TGTGCCAGTAGTATGGGACAGGGGGGGTACAATGAGCAGTTCTTC. This gives the protein CASSMGQGGYNEQFF. Variable domain in full (rest from reference TRBV19 and TRBJ2-1): DGGITQSPKYLFRKEGQNVTLSCEQNLNHDAMYWYRQDPGQGLRLIYYSQIVNDFQKGDIAEGYSVSREKKESFPLTVTSAQKNPTAFYLCASSMGQGGYNEQFFGPGTRLTVL.

The chain is built from TRBV19 and TRBJ1-5; 9 bases line up with TRBD1. The CDR3 extends over 15 amino acids. J lost 4 bases, V lost 5 bases, and 6 bases had no gene match. Germline V gene lookup returns CDR1 LNHDA and CDR2 SQIVND (reference sequence). CDR3 amino acids: CASSGQGKGNQPQHF. The DNA for the CDR3 is TGTGCCAGTAGTGGACAGGGGAAAGGGAATCAGCCCCAGCATTTT.

The CDR3 nucleotides are TGTGCCAGCAGTTCGGGGGACAACTATGGCTACACCTTC. It codes for CASSSGDNYGYTF. The rearrangement uses TRBV12-3 or TRBV12-4 and TRBJ1-2, with D possibly being TRBD1 (5 bases). The length of the CDR3 is 13 residues. Trimming stripped 4 bases from V and 2 bases from J, with 8 bases between.

This chain links TRBV14 with TRBJ2-2, with TRBD2 as a possible D gene (5 bases). Germline V lookup: CDR1 SGHDN, CDR2 FVKESK. The V end was cut by 3 bases, the J end by 2 bases, with 10 bases between. This CDR3 region has 15 residues. This chain's CDR3 is CASSQRAINTGELFF. CDR3 coding DNA: TGTGCCAGCAGCCAGAGGGCCATTAACACCGGGGAGCTGTTTTTT. Using reference TRBV14 and TRBJ2-2 for the parts outside the CDR3, the full variable domain is EAGVTQFPSHSVIEKGQTVTLRCDPISGHDNLYWYRRVMGKEIKFLLHFVKESKQDESGMPNNRFLAERTGGTYSTLKVQPAELEDSGVYFCASSQRAINTGELFFGEGSRLTVL.

The gene calls are TRBV7-7 and TRBJ1-5, with a tentative D call TRBD1 (5 bases). Germline CDR1 reads SSHAT; CDR2 reads FNYEAQ (reference sequence). Trimming removed 1 base at V and 9 bases at J, with 10 bases between. The CDR3 spans 13 residues. CDR3 loop: CASSLEQGAPQHF. CDR3 DNA sequence: TGTGCCAGCAGCTTAGAACAAGGGGCGCCCCAGCATTTT.

The rearrangement uses TRBV4-2 and TRBJ2-7; TRBD2 matches at 7 bases. The J segment lost 6 bases and the V segment lost 0 bases, leaving 17 bases of the junction unmatched. CDR1 is LGHNA, CDR2 YNFKEQ, per germline. There are 18 residues in the CDR3. The CDR3 DNA follows: TGTGCCAGCAGCCAAGAGAGGCATTGGGCGGGGGAGCTACGCGAGCAGTACTTC. The encoded protein is CASSQERHWAGELREQYF.